The 18 T cell receptor beta chains below all came from one sample that was sequenced in a study of cytomegalovirus exposure and HLA in healthy donors. The PCR contained 60 Vbeta and 13 Jbeta primers. Assay: immunoSEQ multiplex PCR; the TCRdb copy retains only in-frame clones and omits some. Of 150,000 to 200,000 clones listed, about three quarters were seen once; the top ten hold 1.1%. Material for sequencing was PBMCs. All receptors derive from a middle-aged woman in good health and CMV-seronegative.

V and J are TRBV7-9 and TRBJ2-1; 8 bases align to TRBD1. With V trimmed by 1 base and J by 9 bases, 5 bases remained unmatched. CDR1 is SEHNR, CDR2 FQNEAQ, per germline (reference sequence). This CDR3 is 14 amino acids long. The CDR3 region has the DNA TGTGCCAGCAGCTTAGGACAGGGGAGGAGTGAGCAGTTCTTC. Amino acid sequence: CASSLGQGRSEQFF.

The CDR3 DNA reads as TGCGCCAGCAGCCCCACGACTAGCGGTACCTACAATGAGCAGTTCTTC. It specifies CASSPTTSGTYNEQFF. The gene calls are TRBV4-1 and TRBJ2-1; 9 nucleotides line up with TRBD2. The V and J ends lost 4 bases and 2 bases, in that order; junction bases with no gene match: 6. The germline gives CDR1 MGHRA, CDR2 YSYEKL. CDR3 length: 16 residues.

The J gene is TRBJ1-2, the V gene TRBV13; 10 bases agree with TRBD1. After removal of 5 bases from V and 4 bases from J, the junction contained 10 bases not matched to a gene. CDR3 size: 16 residues. Germline V gives CDR1 PRHDT, CDR2 FYEKMQ (reference sequence). This chain's CDR3 is CASSLLDRGLSYGYTF. CDR3 DNA sequence: TGTGCCAGCAGCCTTCTAGACAGGGGGCTGAGCTATGGCTACACCTTC.

The chain joins TRBV18 to TRBJ2-5; the match to TRBD1 covers 10 bases. V was clipped by 3 bases and J by 4 bases; unmatched bases: 5. CDR1 and CDR2 from the germline V gene are KGHSH and LQKENI. This CDR3 has 15 amino acids. This chain's CDR3 is CASSPGQGSVETQYF. Written as DNA, the CDR3 is TGTGCCAGCTCACCGGGACAGGGGAGCGTAGAGACCCAGTACTTC. Filled out from reference TRBV18 and TRBJ2-5, the complete variable domain reads NAGVMQNPRHLVRRRGQEARLRCSPMKGHSHVYWYRQLPEEGLKFMVYLQKENIIDESGMPKERFSAEFPKEGPSILRIQQVVRGDSAAYFCASSPGQGSVETQYFGPGTRLLVL.

This chain joins TRBV6-1 and TRBJ2-4; D unresolved. There are 13 residues in the CDR3. Germline V lookup: CDR1 MNHNS, CDR2 SASEGT. V was cut by 5 bases and J by 0 bases, with 5 bases left in between. CDR3 DNA sequence: TGTGCCAGCAGTCAGTTAGCCAAAAACATTCAGTACTTC. The encoded protein is CASSQLAKNIQYF.

The genes are TRBV14 and TRBJ2-7; TRBD1 matches at 9 bases. Germline loops: CDR1 SGHDN, CDR2 FVKESK. The CDR3 extends over 15 amino acids. J lost 3 bases, V lost 0 bases, and 3 bases had no gene match. The CDR3 spells CASSQDMGQGYEQYF. The CDR3 DNA sequence: TGTGCCAGCAGCCAAGATATGGGACAGGGCTACGAGCAGTACTTC.

The genes are TRBV30 and TRBJ1-1, with D possibly TRBD1 on 5 matching bases. Trimming removed 4 bases from V and 3 bases from J, with 9 bases in between. Germline CDR1 reads GTSNPN; CDR2 reads SVGIG (reference sequence). The CDR3 has 12 amino acids. The CDR3: CAWIREDTEAFF. CDR3 coding DNA: TGTGCCTGGATCAGGGAGGACACTGAAGCTTTCTTT.

The chain combines TRBV6-6 with TRBJ2-3; D call uncertain. The CDR3 loop spans 12 amino acids. Germline CDR1 MNHNY, CDR2 SVGAGI (reference sequence). V was cut by 4 bases and J by 2 bases, with 4 bases left in between. The CDR3: CASSSYTDTQYF. The CDR3 bases are TGTGCCAGCAGTTCTTACACAGATACGCAGTATTTT.

The rearrangement joins TRBV6-5 to TRBJ2-1; tentative D call: TRBD1 (6 bases). The germline gives CDR1 MNHEY, CDR2 SVGAGI. Trimming pared 7 bases from V and 5 bases from J, leaving 15 bases between. The CDR3 has 14 amino acids. The CDR3 nucleotides are TGTGCCAGCATCACTTCCAGGGGTAACAATGAGCAGTTCTTC. Amino acid sequence: CASITSRGNNEQFF.

V gene TRBV11-3 combines with J gene TRBJ1-5; D remains unclear. CDR3 length equals 15 residues. V dropped 0 bases and J dropped 1 base, with 7 bases sitting between them. The germline CDR1 and CDR2 sequences are SGHNT and YENEEA. The CDR3 loop is CASSLDGRSNQPQHF. CDR3 bases: TGTGCCAGCAGCTTAGATGGGAGAAGCAATCAGCCCCAGCATTTT.

The chain is built from TRBV2 and TRBJ2-1; perhaps TRBD2 as D (5 bases). V lost 10 bases, J lost 2 bases, and 21 bases lay in between. The germline V gene encodes CDR1 SNHLY and CDR2 FYNNEI. The CDR3 sequence is 16 residues long. The CDR3 DNA reads TGTGCCACGGGAAGTAGCCGCCCCGTCACCTACAATGAGCAGTTCTTC. Protein sequence: CATGSSRPVTYNEQFF. Full variable domain (remainder filled in from reference TRBV2 and TRBJ2-1): EPEVTQTPSHQVTQMGQEVILRCVPISNHLYFYWYRQILGQKVEFLVSFYNNEISEKSEIFDDQFSVERPDGSNFTLKIRSTKLEDSAMYFCATGSSRPVTYNEQFFGPGTRLTVL.

The chain is built from TRBV5-1 and TRBJ2-5; 9 bases fit TRBD2. V lost 0 bases to trimming and J lost 2 bases; unmatched junction nucleotides: 5. This CDR3 is 16 amino acids long. The V gene's germline CDR1 is SGHRS and CDR2 YFSETQ. CDR3 residues: CASSLGMAGGQETQYF. In DNA form, the CDR3 reads TGCGCCAGCAGCTTGGGAATGGCGGGAGGGCAAGAGACCCAGTACTTC.

With regard to this clone: One junction end disagrees with the germline gene, perhaps due to a read error. The genes are TRBV7-9 and TRBJ2-1, with 10 bases aligning to TRBD2. Germline V gene lookup returns CDR1 SEHNR and CDR2 FQNEAQ (reference sequence). The CDR3 runs 15 residues. DNA for the CDR3: TGTTCCAGCAGCTTTTTAGCGGGAGGATCCAATGAGCAGTTCTTC. Encoded protein: CSSSFLAGGSNEQFF.

The chain combines TRBV10-3 with TRBJ1-2, with 9 nucleotides matching TRBD1. CDR3 size: 13 residues. Germline V lookup: CDR1 ENHRY, CDR2 SYGVKD. The J segment lost 6 bases and the V segment lost 7 bases, leaving 6 bases of the junction unmatched. The CDR3 nucleotides read TGTGCCATCACCCTGGACAGGGGTAATGGCTACACCTTC. This encodes CAITLDRGNGYTF.

V and J are TRBV21-1 and TRBJ1-1; no check of the table's D call, TRBD1, against the DNA was made. TRBV21-1 is reported as a pseudogene. This CDR3 has 19 residues. The CDR3 DNA is TGTGCCAGCAGCCCCGACGACGAACAGGCCCCCCCCCTGAACACTGAAGCTTTCTTT. It translates to CASSPDDEQAPPLNTEAFF.

The chain has TRBV12-1 and TRBJ1-5; the table's D call, TRBD1, was not checked against the DNA. TRBV12-1 is described as a pseudogene. CDR3 length equals 15 residues. The CDR3 bases are TGTGCCAGCAGCTTTGCAGGGGGCCTCAATCAGCCCCAGCATTTT. Its translation is CASSFAGGLNQPQHF.

The chain uses TRBV5-1 and TRBJ1-1; TRBD1 agrees at 7 bases. This CDR3 is built from 16 residues. From germline, CDR1 is SGHRS and CDR2 YFSETQ. V lost 4 bases, J lost 4 bases, and 13 bases stayed unmatched. The CDR3 nucleotides are TGCGCCAGCAGCCTCCAAACAGGGGTGAGGAGCACTGAAGCTTTCTTT. Its translation is CASSLQTGVRSTEAFF.

The chain couples TRBV19 to TRBJ1-4; no clear D. The V and J ends lost 1 base and 0 bases respectively, with 9 bases between them. The germline V gene has CDR1 LNHDA and CDR2 SQIVND (reference sequence). This CDR3 region has 16 residues. CDR3 DNA: TGTGCCAGTAGTATAGGCCGTTCTACAACTAATGAAAAACTGTTTTTT. Protein product: CASSIGRSTTNEKLFF.